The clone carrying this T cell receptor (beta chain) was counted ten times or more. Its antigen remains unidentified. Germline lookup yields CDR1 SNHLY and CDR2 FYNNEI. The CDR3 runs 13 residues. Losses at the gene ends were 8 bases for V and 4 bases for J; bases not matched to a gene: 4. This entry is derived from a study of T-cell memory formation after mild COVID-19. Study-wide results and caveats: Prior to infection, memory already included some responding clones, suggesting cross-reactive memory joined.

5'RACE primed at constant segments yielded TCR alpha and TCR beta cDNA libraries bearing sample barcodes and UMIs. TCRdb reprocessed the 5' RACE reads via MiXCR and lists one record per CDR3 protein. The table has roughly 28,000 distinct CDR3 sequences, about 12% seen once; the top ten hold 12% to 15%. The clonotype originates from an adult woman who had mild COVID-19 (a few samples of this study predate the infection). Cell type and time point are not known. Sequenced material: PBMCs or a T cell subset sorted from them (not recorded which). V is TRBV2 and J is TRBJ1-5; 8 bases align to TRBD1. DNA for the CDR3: TGTGCCAGCGGACAGGGCCTAAATCAGCCCCAGCATTTT. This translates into CASGQGLNQPQHF. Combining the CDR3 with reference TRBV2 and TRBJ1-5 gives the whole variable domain EPEVTQTPSHQVTQMGQEVILRCVPISNHLYFYWYRQILGQKVEFLVSFYNNEISEKSEIFDDQFSVERPDGSNFTLKIRSTKLEDSAMYFCASGQGLNQPQHFGDGTRLSIL.